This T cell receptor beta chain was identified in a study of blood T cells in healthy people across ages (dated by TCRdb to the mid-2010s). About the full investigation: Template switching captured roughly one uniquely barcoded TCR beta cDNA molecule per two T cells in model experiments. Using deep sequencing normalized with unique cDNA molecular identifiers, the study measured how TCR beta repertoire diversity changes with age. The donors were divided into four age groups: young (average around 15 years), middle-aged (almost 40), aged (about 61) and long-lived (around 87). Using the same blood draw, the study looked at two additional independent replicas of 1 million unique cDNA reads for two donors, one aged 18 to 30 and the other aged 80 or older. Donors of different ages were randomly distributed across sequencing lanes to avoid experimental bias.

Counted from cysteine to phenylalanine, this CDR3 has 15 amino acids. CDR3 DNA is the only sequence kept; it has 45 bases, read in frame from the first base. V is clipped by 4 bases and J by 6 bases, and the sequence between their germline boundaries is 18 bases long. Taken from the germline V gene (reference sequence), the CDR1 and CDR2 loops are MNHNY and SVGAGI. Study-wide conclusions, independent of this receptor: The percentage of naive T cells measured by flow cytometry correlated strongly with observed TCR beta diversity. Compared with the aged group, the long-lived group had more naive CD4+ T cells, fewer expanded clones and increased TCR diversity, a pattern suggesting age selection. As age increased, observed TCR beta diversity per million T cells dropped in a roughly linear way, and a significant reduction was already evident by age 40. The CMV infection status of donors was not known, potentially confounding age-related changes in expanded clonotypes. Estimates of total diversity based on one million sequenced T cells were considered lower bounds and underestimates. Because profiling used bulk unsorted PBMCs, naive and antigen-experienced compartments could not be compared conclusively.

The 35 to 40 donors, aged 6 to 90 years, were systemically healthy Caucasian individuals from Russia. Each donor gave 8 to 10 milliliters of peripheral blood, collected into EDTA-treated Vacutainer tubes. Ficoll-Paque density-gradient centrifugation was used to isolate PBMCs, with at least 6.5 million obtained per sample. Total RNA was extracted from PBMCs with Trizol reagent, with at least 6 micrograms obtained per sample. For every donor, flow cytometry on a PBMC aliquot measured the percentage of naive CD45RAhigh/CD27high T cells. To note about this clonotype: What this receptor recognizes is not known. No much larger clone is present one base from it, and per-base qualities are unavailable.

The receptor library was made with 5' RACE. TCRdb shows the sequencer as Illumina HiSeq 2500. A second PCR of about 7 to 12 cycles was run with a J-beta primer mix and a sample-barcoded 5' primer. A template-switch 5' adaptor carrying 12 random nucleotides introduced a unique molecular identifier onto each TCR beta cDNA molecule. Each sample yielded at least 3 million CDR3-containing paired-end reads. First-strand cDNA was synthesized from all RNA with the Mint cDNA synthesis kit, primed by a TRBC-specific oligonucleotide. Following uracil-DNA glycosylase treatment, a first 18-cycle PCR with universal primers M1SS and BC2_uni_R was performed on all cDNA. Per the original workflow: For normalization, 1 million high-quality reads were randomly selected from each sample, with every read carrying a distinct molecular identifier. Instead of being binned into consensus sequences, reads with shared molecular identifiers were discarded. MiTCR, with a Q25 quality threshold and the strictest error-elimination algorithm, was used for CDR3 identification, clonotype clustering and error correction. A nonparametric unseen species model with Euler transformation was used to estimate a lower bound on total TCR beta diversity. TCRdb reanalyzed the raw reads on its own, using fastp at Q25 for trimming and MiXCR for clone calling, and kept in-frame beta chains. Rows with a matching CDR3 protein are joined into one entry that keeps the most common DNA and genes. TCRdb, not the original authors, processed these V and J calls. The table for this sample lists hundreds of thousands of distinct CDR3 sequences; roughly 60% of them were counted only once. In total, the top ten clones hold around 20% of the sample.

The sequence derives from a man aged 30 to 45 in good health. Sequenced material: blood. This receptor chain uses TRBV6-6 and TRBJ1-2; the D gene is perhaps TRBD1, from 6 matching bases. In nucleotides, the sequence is TGTGCCAGCAGTTTCTTACAAACAGGGATTGATGGCTACACCTTC. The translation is CASSFLQTGIDGYTF.